This section outlines one TCR beta chain sequence together with its context. This entry is derived from a study of blood T cell repertoires in COVID-19. The V gene lost 3 bases and the J gene lost 10 bases, with 9 bases spanning the gap. The CDR3 runs 11 residues. Germline-derived CDR1 and CDR2 are MDHEN and SYDVKM. Original handling: Using reference gene primer amplification, nucleated cell counts were estimated. Measured with immunoSEQ multiplex PCR; TCRdb has only the in-frame clones, and not every one. From that table come the V and J calls and clone size; the DNA was used to work out D and trimming. The table includes over 300,000 clones, roughly 90% detected once.

The clonotype originates from a man between 40 and 49 years old with acute or convalescent COVID-19. Sequenced: peripheral blood. The chain carries TRBV28 and TRBJ2-5; D might be TRBD2 (7 bases). CDR3 residues: CASSLGGLQYF. The CDR3 DNA sequence: TGTGCCAGCAGTTTGGGGGGGCTCCAGTACTTC. Complete variable domain (other parts from reference TRBV28 and TRBJ2-5): DVKVTQSSRYLVKRTGEKVFLECVQDMDHENMFWYRQDPGLGLRLIYFSYDVKMKEKGDIPEGYSVSREKKERFSLILESASTNQTSMYLCASSLGGLQYFGPGTRLLVL.